One TCR beta chain is described in this entry. The repertoire was sequenced with immunoSEQ multiplex PCR; TCRdb's copy has only in-frame clones and lacks some. Here the sample spans around 80,000 clones, about 90% being singletons. This sample is drawn from a study of T cell changes during pregnancy in multiple sclerosis. The material sequenced was peripheral blood, taken before pregnancy. The receptor was isolated from a female donor with multiple sclerosis, enrolled in a pregnancy study.

DNA of the CDR3: TGTGCCAGCAGTTACCAAGGGGGCTATGAAAAACTGTTTTTT. Translation: CASSYQGGYEKLFF. V and J are TRBV6-5 and TRBJ1-4; 7 bases match TRBD1. This CDR3 has 14 residues. The germline V gene encodes CDR1 MNHEY and CDR2 SVGAGI. V shed 2 bases and J 6 bases; nucleotides not matched to a gene: 3.